The 18 T cell receptor beta chains below were found in one sample sequenced in a study of cytomegalovirus exposure and HLA in healthy donors. The study ran its PCR with 60 Vbeta and 13 Jbeta primers. Method: immunoSEQ multiplex PCR; TCRdb's copy keeps in-frame clones and lacks some. This repertoire shows some 100,000 clones, 81% found once; its top ten account for over 2%. Sample: PBMCs. The receptors were gathered from a woman between 25 and 40 years old in good health and CMV-seronegative.

The rearrangement joins TRBV27 to TRBJ2-5; D is possibly TRBD2 (6 bases). Trimming pared 6 bases from V and 0 bases from J, leaving 8 bases between. This CDR3 is 13 amino acids long. Germline lookup yields CDR1 MNHEY and CDR2 SMNVEV (reference sequence). CDR3: CASRERDQETQYF. CDR3 DNA sequence: TGTGCCAGCAGGGAGCGGGACCAAGAGACCCAGTACTTC.

This CDR3 reads CASSAKVGAGGLEQYF. CDR3 nucleotides: TGCGCCAGCAGCGCCAAGGTAGGAGCGGGAGGGCTCGAGCAGTACTTC. This rearrangement joins TRBV4-1 to TRBJ2-7; 10 nucleotides match TRBD2. Per the germline V gene, CDR1 is MGHRA and CDR2 is YSYEKL. This CDR3 is built from 16 residues. Trimming took 5 bases from V and 6 from J; bases not matched to a gene: 13.

This rearrangement joins TRBV19 to TRBJ2-5, with 10 bases aligning to TRBD2. The V gene's germline CDR1 is LNHDA and CDR2 SQIVND (reference sequence). This CDR3 contains 16 residues. V lost 2 bases, J lost 5 bases, and 8 bases stayed unmatched. The CDR3 loop is CASSIRLAGVLETQYF. CDR3 bases: TGTGCCAGTAGTATAAGGCTAGCGGGAGTTCTGGAGACCCAGTACTTC.

V usage is TRBV29-1 and J usage is TRBJ2-5; TRBD2 is a possible D gene (6 bases). TRBJ2-7 explains the end of the DNA better; the J call may be wrong. The CDR3 runs 13 residues. Germline V gene lookup returns CDR1 SQVTM and CDR2 ANQGSEA. Here the CDR3 reads CSVGFGGHDEQYF. The CDR3 nucleotides are TGCAGCGTTGGTTTCGGGGGTCACGACGAGCAGTACTTC.

This chain links TRBV9 with TRBJ1-1; perhaps TRBD1 as D (5 bases). CDR1 SGDLS and CDR2 YYNGEE come from the germline V gene. The length of the CDR3 is 15 residues. Trimming shortened V by 1 base and J by 4 bases, and 14 bases separated the two germline ends. The CDR3 is CASSVPGGGSTEAFF. The CDR3 DNA reads as TGTGCCAGCAGCGTACCCGGTGGGGGGAGCACTGAAGCTTTCTTT.

The V gene is TRBV28, the J gene TRBJ1-5, with 7 bases lining up with TRBD1. V lost 6 bases and J lost 1; bases outside the gene matches: 6. The CDR3 has 15 residues. CDR1 MDHEN and CDR2 SYDVKM come from the germline V gene. CDR3 nucleotide sequence: TGTGCCAGCAGATTGACAGGGTCCAGCAATCAGCCCCAGCATTTT. Protein product: CASRLTGSSNQPQHF.

The genes are TRBV15 and TRBJ2-3; TRBD2 aligns across 7 bases. Germline V gene sequence: CDR1 LNHNV, CDR2 YYDKDF (reference sequence). The CDR3 totals 14 residues. Trimming removed 8 bases from V and 3 bases from J; junction bases left unmatched: 8. CDR3 coding DNA: TGTGCCACCGAAGGCGGACTAGGAACAGATACGCAGTATTTT. Amino acids: CATEGGLGTDTQYF.

This clone was observed once. The CDR3: CASRETSGRESEQFF. CDR3 nucleotides: TGTGCCAGCAGGGAGACTAGCGGGAGGGAGTCTGAGCAGTTCTTC. The chain has TRBV28 and TRBJ2-1; 14 nucleotides align to TRBD2. Trimming took 6 bases from V and 9 from J; bases not matched to a gene: 7. The CDR3 runs to 15 residues. Per the germline V gene, CDR1 is MDHEN and CDR2 is SYDVKM.

The rearrangement joins TRBV7-9 to TRBJ2-7, with 9 nucleotides matching TRBD2. The germline gives CDR1 SEHNR, CDR2 FQNEAQ (reference sequence). Trimming at V came to 4 bases and at J to 2 bases, leaving 9 bases not matched to a gene. There are 16 residues in the CDR3. The CDR3 DNA sequence: TGTGCCAGCAGCTCCCCCGGGACTAGCTTTACCTACGAGCAGTACTTC. This codes for CASSSPGTSFTYEQYF.

V gene TRBV2 combines with J gene TRBJ2-3; TRBD2 matches 10 bases. V lost 5 bases and J lost 1; bases outside the gene matches: 6. This CDR3 has 16 residues. CDR1 is SNHLY, CDR2 FYNNEI, per germline. The CDR3 reads CASSRQGTSGTDTQYF. The CDR3, as DNA: TGTGCCAGCAGTAGACAAGGGACTAGCGGCACAGATACGCAGTATTTT.

This chain links TRBV10-3 with TRBJ2-7; 7 bases are a match to TRBD2. V lost 5 bases and J lost 0; bases outside the gene matches: 13. The CDR3 runs to 17 residues. Germline loops: CDR1 ENHRY, CDR2 SYGVKD. The CDR3 sequence: CAISSAGLGGSSYEQYF. The CDR3 nucleotides read TGTGCCATCAGTTCAGCAGGCTTAGGCGGGAGCTCCTACGAGCAGTACTTC.

The V call is TRBV7-9, the J call TRBJ2-1; the D gene is possibly TRBD2 (5 bases). CDR1 is SEHNR, CDR2 FQNEAQ, per germline (reference sequence). V was clipped by 1 base and J by 2 bases, with 12 bases between them. This CDR3 has 16 residues. CDR3 coding DNA: TGTGCCAGCAGCTTAGAACTAACTAGAGCCTACAATGAGCAGTTCTTC. It translates to CASSLELTRAYNEQFF.

The chain is built from TRBV2 and TRBJ1-2; D is perhaps TRBD1 (6 bases). Trimming pared 5 bases from V and 8 bases from J, leaving 15 bases between. CDR1 and CDR2 from the germline V gene are SNHLY and FYNNEI. CDR3 length: 13 amino acids. CDR3 DNA: TGTGCCAGCAGTTTGGGGGCCGAAGGGGGCTACACCTTC. Translating it yields CASSLGAEGGYTF.

V and J are TRBV5-5 and TRBJ2-7; TRBD1 is a possible D gene (6 bases). There are 13 residues in the CDR3. Germline assignment: CDR1 SGHKS and CDR2 YYEKEE (reference sequence). V was pared by 5 bases and J by 3 bases, with 12 bases between. The CDR3 bases are TGTGCCAGCAGGACCGGGACACTCTACGAGCAGTACTTC. Translated: CASRTGTLYEQYF.

Here the CDR3 reads CAWSLLGTQYF. The CDR3, as DNA: TGTGCCTGGAGCCTACTAGGGACCCAGTACTTC. This chain links TRBV30 with TRBJ2-5, with a tentative D call TRBD2 (5 bases). The length of the CDR3 is 11 residues. In germline, CDR1 is GTSNPN, CDR2 SVGIG (reference sequence). Trimming cost V 3 bases and J 7 bases, with 9 bases left between them.

The chain links TRBV7-2 to TRBJ2-3, with a possible D match to TRBD1 (5 bases). The CDR3 runs to 14 residues. The germline V and J ends were trimmed by 5 bases and 0 bases, with 9 bases remaining between them. Germline V gene sequence: CDR1 SGHTA, CDR2 FQGNSA. The CDR3 reads CASSLDMSTDTQYF. The CDR3 nucleotides read TGTGCCAGCAGCCTGGACATGAGCACAGATACGCAGTATTTT.

The chain combines TRBV4-1 with TRBJ2-7; 12 positions agree with TRBD2. V shed 2 bases and J 6 bases; nucleotides not matched to a gene: 2. The length of the CDR3 is 14 residues. From germline, CDR1 is MGHRA and CDR2 YSYEKL. The CDR3 loop is CASSQLAGGREQYF. Written as DNA, the CDR3 is TGCGCCAGCAGCCAACTAGCGGGAGGGCGCGAGCAGTACTTC.

V and J are TRBV5-1 and TRBJ2-7, with 10 nucleotides matching TRBD2. The V segment lost 6 bases and the J segment 2 bases; nucleotides outside the gene matches: 5. Germline CDR1 is SGHRS and CDR2 is YFSETQ. The CDR3 runs 14 residues. The chain's CDR3 is CASTELAGTYEQYF. Written as DNA, the CDR3 is TGCGCCAGCACCGAACTAGCGGGGACCTACGAGCAGTACTTC.